The present TCR beta chain was sequenced within a study of T cell repertoires in cytomegalovirus infection (dated by TCRdb to 2018 to 2020). In terms of the full investigation: Because public TCR beta signatures pointed to carriage of CMV infection together with the matching HLA type, the HLA type of each donor mattered for the analysis.

This clonotype was seen more than once but under ten times. The antigen it recognizes is unknown. Per-nucleotide qualities are absent, and no much larger clonotype sits a single base away. Findings and caveats that apply to the study as a whole: In both this cohort and an independent roughly 330-donor cohort, the cumulative frequency of public TCR beta family members distinguished carriers of CMV infection plus the relevant HLA type. The ex vivo response was dominated by HLA-C-restricted CMV-specific TCR beta clonotypes, which also provided the single most frequent clonotype in two of eight donors.

TCRdb records Illumina HiSeq 1500 as the sequencer. The public reads were reprocessed in TCRdb via fastp at Q25 and MiXCR, keeping in-frame beta chains. Rows with one shared CDR3 protein collapse into an entry with the most common genes and DNA. This sample gives over 85,000 distinct CDR3 sequences in total; 16% of them show up just once. Over 8% of the sample is held by the ten biggest clonotypes. Per the germline V gene, SGHRS is the CDR1 and YFSETQ is the CDR2. V was cut back by 1 base and J by 4 bases, leaving a gap of 18 bases between them. Reading from cysteine to phenylalanine, the CDR3 counts 16 amino acids. Only the CDR3 region is kept as DNA, spanning 48 bases read in frame from base 1.

This receptor chain uses TRBV5-1 and TRBJ2-7, and TRBD2 may be the D gene, going by 6 matching bases. Material: PBMCs. The TCR comes from a human donor in good health (CMV status not recorded). Some clones in this sample may be carry-over from other donors' samples. The nucleotides are TGCGCCAGCAGCTTGAAGCCGTCAGGAGGGCAGTACGAGCAGTACTTC. Translated, it gives CASSLKPSGGQYEQYF.